The rows below give T cell receptor beta chains drawn from one sample of a study of blood T cells in healthy people across ages. TCRdb used MiXCR to reprocess the 5' RACE reads, holding one entry per CDR3 protein. The sample contains almost 1 million distinct CDR3 sequences, about 53% of which appear only once. Sequenced material: blood. Receptors originate from a woman aged 55 to 70 in good health. The CDR3 runs from the conserved cysteine through the conserved F or W. A D gene is named only where the DNA matches it firmly. Size tells how often a clone was seen (once, few, many) or the class of an expanded clone, and some rows leave it out.

V	J	size	D	CDR3	DNA
TRBV5-1	TRBJ2-7	few	NA	CASSLEGRMQGVDEQYF	TGCGCCAGCAGCTTGGAAGGGAGGATGCAGGGGGTCGATGAGCAGTACTTC
TRBV7-9	TRBJ2-2	NA	NA	CASSLVRGAGTGELFF	TGTGCCAGCAGCTTAGTCCGGGGGGCAGGCACCGGGGAGCTGTTTTTT
TRBV5-1	TRBJ2-4	few	NA	CASSPVGQNIQYF	TGCGCCAGCAGCCCCGTCGGGCAAAACATTCAGTACTTC
TRBV2	TRBJ2-7	NA	TRBD2	CASTKTSGRRFGYEQYF	TGTGCCAGCACCAAGACTAGCGGGAGAAGGTTTGGGTACGAGCAGTACTTC
TRBV29-1	TRBJ2-4	few	TRBD2	CSVRPRLAGIQYF	TGCAGCGTTCGGCCTCGACTAGCTGGCATTCAGTACTTC
TRBV20-1	TRBJ1-2	NA	TRBD1	CSAATGDGYTF	TGCAGTGCAGCGACAGGGGATGGCTACACCTTC
TRBV20-1	TRBJ2-7	NA	TRBD2	CSAQVVAGGPYEQYF	TGCAGTGCGCAGGTGGTAGCGGGAGGCCCCTACGAGCAGTACTTC
TRBV20-1	TRBJ2-3	NA	TRBD2	CSASGGTSGTDTQYF	TGCAGTGCTTCAGGAGGTACTAGCGGCACAGATACGCAGTATTTT
TRBV7-9	TRBJ2-2	NA	NA	CASSLAADGGELFF	TGTGCCAGCAGCTTAGCCGCCGATGGCGGGGAGCTGTTTTTT
TRBV27	TRBJ2-7	few	TRBD1	CASMRDREAYEQYF	TGTGCCAGCATGAGGGACAGGGAGGCCTACGAGCAGTACTTC
TRBV4-3	TRBJ1-2	few	TRBD1	CASSQDSGTGPNYGYTF	TGCGCCAGCAGCCAAGACTCCGGGACAGGGCCAAACTATGGCTACACCTTC
TRBV20-1	TRBJ2-1	NA	NA	CSAPNVWGNEQFF	TGCAGTGCCCCCAATGTTTGGGGGAATGAGCAGTTCTTC
TRBV3-1	TRBJ1-5	NA	NA	CASSQGGTSNQPQHF	TGTGCCAGCAGCCAAGGGGGGACGAGCAATCAGCCCCAGCATTTT
TRBV20-1	TRBJ2-7	NA	NA	CSARGTRPYEQYF	TGCAGTGCTAGAGGGACCCGGCCCTACGAGCAGTACTTC
TRBV3-1	TRBJ2-1	NA	NA	CASSPTVGVYNEQFF	TGTGCCAGCAGCCCAACTGTAGGGGTCTACAATGAGCAGTTCTTC
TRBV29-1	TRBJ2-1	NA	TRBD2	CSVETAGSYNEQFF	TGCAGCGTTGAAACAGCGGGGTCCTACAATGAGCAGTTCTTC
TRBV6-5	TRBJ2-1	NA	NA	CASSSRVNEQFF	TGTGCCAGCAGTTCTAGAGTCAATGAGCAGTTCTTC
TRBV7-2	TRBJ1-5	NA	NA	CATSNRVGNQPQHF	TGTGCCACTTCAAACAGGGTTGGCAATCAGCCCCAGCATTTT
TRBV12-5	TRBJ2-3	few	NA	CARVGGPIYSTDTQYF	TGTGCTAGAGTGGGGGGCCCCATTTATAGCACAGATACGCAGTATTTT
TRBV11-2	TRBJ1-6	NA	NA	CASSHGQYNSPLHF	TGTGCCAGCAGCCACGGACAGTATAATTCACCCCTCCACTTT
TRBV30	TRBJ2-1	NA	TRBD2	CACAGLAGNEQFF	TGTGCCTGCGCGGGACTAGCTGGCAATGAGCAGTTCTTC
TRBV18	TRBJ2-5	NA	TRBD1	CASSSRDRGGETQYF	TGTGCCAGCTCATCCCGGGACAGGGGAGGAGAGACCCAGTACTTC
TRBV20-1	TRBJ2-5	NA	NA	CSADPGVGEAQYF	TGCAGTGCTGACCCAGGGGTGGGTGAGGCCCAGTACTTC
TRBV18	TRBJ2-1	NA	TRBD2	CASSPTRAGGSNEQFF	TGTGCCAGCTCGCCCACTAGAGCGGGAGGATCCAATGAGCAGTTCTTC
TRBV19	TRBJ2-2	NA	NA	CATGGGELFF	TGTGCCACCGGTGGCGGGGAGCTGTTTTTT
TRBV4-2	TRBJ2-7	NA	NA	CASSPGTDQLNLEQYF	TGTGCCAGCAGCCCTGGGACTGATCAGTTAAATCTCGAGCAGTACTTC
TRBV29-1	TRBJ2-5	NA	NA	CSVTAEQQETQYF	TGCAGCGTGACAGCAGAACAACAAGAGACCCAGTACTTC
TRBV5-1	TRBJ1-2	few	NA	CASSFTEPYGYTF	TGCGCCAGCAGCTTCACAGAACCCTATGGCTACACCTTC
TRBV6-5	TRBJ1-2	few	NA	CASWRGRGYYGYTF	TGTGCCAGTTGGAGAGGGCGGGGGTACTATGGCTACACCTTC
TRBV20-1	TRBJ2-1	NA	TRBD2	CSASPFSGRAYNEQFF	TGCAGTGCTAGCCCTTTTAGCGGGAGGGCCTACAATGAGCAGTTCTTC
TRBV6-6	TRBJ1-6	NA	NA	CASRVHNSPPHF	TGTGCCAGCAGGGTGCATAATTCACCCCCCCACTTT
TRBV28	TRBJ2-7	NA	NA	CASSQRGRDYEQYF	TGTGCCAGCAGCCAAAGGGGCAGGGATTACGAGCAGTACTTC